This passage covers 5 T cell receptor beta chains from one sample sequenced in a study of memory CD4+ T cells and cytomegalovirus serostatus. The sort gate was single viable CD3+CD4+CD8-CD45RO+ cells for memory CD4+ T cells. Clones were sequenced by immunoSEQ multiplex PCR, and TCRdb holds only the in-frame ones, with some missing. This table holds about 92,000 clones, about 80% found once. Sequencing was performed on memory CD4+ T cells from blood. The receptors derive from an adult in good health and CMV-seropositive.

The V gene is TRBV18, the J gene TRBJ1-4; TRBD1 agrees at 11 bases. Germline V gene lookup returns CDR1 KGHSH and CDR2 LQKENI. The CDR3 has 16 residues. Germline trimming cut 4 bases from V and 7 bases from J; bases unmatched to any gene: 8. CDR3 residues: CASSRGTGGFGEKLFF. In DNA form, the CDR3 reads TGTGCCAGCTCACGCGGGACAGGGGGTTTCGGTGAAAAACTGTTTTTT.

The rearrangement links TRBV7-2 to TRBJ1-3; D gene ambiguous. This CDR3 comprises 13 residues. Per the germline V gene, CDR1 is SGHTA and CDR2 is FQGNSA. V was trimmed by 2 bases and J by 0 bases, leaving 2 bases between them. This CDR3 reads CASSLFSGNTIYF. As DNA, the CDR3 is TGTGCCAGCAGCTTATTCTCTGGAAACACCATATATTTT.

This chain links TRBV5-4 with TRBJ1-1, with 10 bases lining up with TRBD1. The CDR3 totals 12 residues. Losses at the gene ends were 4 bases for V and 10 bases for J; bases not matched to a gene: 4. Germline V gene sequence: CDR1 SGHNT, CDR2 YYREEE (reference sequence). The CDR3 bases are TGTGCCAGCAGCCCGGACAGGGGGGCAGCTTTCTTT. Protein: CASSPDRGAAFF.

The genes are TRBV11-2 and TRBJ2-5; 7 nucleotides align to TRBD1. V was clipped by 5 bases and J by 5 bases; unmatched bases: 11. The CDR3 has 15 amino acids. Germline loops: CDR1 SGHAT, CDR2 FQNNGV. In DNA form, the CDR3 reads TGTGCCAGCAGCCCACGGACAGGTTTAAGGGAGACCCAGTACTTC. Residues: CASSPRTGLRETQYF. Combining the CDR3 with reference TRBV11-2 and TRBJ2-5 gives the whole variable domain EAGVAQSPRYKIIEKRQSVAFWCNPISGHATLYWYQQILGQGPKLLIQFQNNGVVDDSQLPKDRFSAERLKGVDSTLKIQPAKLEDSAVYLCASSPRTGLRETQYFGPGTRLLVL.

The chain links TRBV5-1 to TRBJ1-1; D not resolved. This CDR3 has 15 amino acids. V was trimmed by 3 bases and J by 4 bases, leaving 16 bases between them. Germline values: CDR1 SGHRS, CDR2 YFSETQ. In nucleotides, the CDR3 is TGCGCCAGCAGCTCAAACGTAGGCGTACTCACTGAAGCTTTCTTT. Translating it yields CASSSNVGVLTEAFF.